This is a list of T cell receptor beta chains from one sample in a study of regulatory T cells in long-lasting Graves disease. One entry per CDR3 protein results from TCRdb running MiXCR on the multiplex PCR reads. The data hold roughly 500,000 distinct CDR3 sequences, with less than 15% observed a single time. These data also formed part of another study, on T cells in Graves' hyperthyroidism and ophthalmopathy.

Sample: peripheral blood mononuclear cells (PBMCs), taken at new diagnosis, from a patient treated with antithyroid drugs. These receptors came from a woman between 45 and 65 years old with Graves disease. Each CDR3 is given with its conserved first and last residue. Fields, in order: CDR3 DNA, CDR3 protein, CDR3 length, V gene, J gene, clone size, D gene. A D gene is named only where the DNA matches it firmly. Where a row states a size, it is once, few, many or the class of an expanded clone; other rows omit it.

TGTGCCAGCAGTTTAGGAGGGGCCCCGCTCTACGAGCAGTACTTC,CASSLGGAPLYEQYF,15,TRBV27,TRBJ2-7,many,NA
TGTGCCAGCAGCTCCAGACGAGTGGGGGCGGCTGTCGGTTTTGTTGAAAAACCGTTTTTT,CASSSRRVGAAVGFVEKPFF,20,TRBV28,TRBJ1-4,few,NA
TGCAGCGTTGTGGGGGCCCGGAACACTGAAGCTTTCTTT,CSVVGARNTEAFF,13,TRBV29-1,TRBJ1-1,few,NA
TGTGCCAGCAGTTACTTCGGGGGACTAGCGGGAGCGGATACGCAGTATTTT,CASSYFGGLAGADTQYF,17,TRBV6-5,TRBJ2-3,NA,TRBD2
TGTGCCAGCAGCTTATCCTCCGGGACTAGGGGGGAGACCCAGTACTTC,CASSLSSGTRGETQYF,16,TRBV7-2,TRBJ2-5,NA,TRBD2
TGTGCCAGCAGGCCAACAGGAGCCAGCAATCAGCCCCAGCATTTT,CASRPTGASNQPQHF,15,TRBV12-3/TRBV12-4,TRBJ1-5,many,NA
TGTGCCAGCGCGAGGGACAGGGACCCCTTCCTTGCCTACGAGCAGTACTTC,CASARDRDPFLAYEQYF,17,TRBV6-2/TRBV6-3,TRBJ2-7,NA,TRBD1
TGTGCCATCAGCGCCAGGGGAGACACAGATACGCAGTATTTT,CAISARGDTDTQYF,14,TRBV10-3,TRBJ2-3,few,NA
TGTGCCAGCAGTAGAACAGTGTCTCAACCCCCGGATACGCAGTATTTT,CASSRTVSQPPDTQYF,16,TRBV12-3/TRBV12-4,TRBJ2-3,few,NA
TGTGCCAGCAGCTCCTACGGGGGTGCGTTGGAGACCCAGCACTTC,CASSSYGGALETQHF,15,TRBV7-9,TRBJ2-5,NA,NA
TGTGCCATTGGGACTAGCGGGATCGATGAGCAGTTCTTC,CAIGTSGIDEQFF,13,TRBV10-3,TRBJ2-1,many,TRBD2
TGTGCCATCAGGACCGGGACACAAAGCACAGATACGCAGTATTTT,CAIRTGTQSTDTQYF,15,TRBV10-3,TRBJ2-3,NA,NA
TGCAGTGCTAACCAAGATAGCAATCAGCCCCAGCATTTT,CSANQDSNQPQHF,13,TRBV20-1,TRBJ1-5,NA,NA